Listed here are 28 T cell receptor beta chains from one sample, sequenced in a study of CD8 T cells in Susac syndrome. Random hexamers primed reverse transcription of about 0.45 to 1 ug RNA. TCRdb re-called the immunoSEQ multiplex PCR reads with MiXCR, one entry per CDR3 protein. The profile covers about 210,000 distinct CDR3 sequences, with approximately 95% appearing a single time and 0.075% to 0.095% taken by the ten largest. The sequencing sample was made of CD4+ T cells from PBMCs. These receptors originate from a human donor with multiple sclerosis.

V and J are TRBV20-1 and TRBJ1-2, with a weak D call TRBD1 (6 bases). Trimming shortened V by 1 base and J by 1 base, and 13 bases separated the two germline ends. The CDR3 has 15 residues. The germline V gene has CDR1 DFQATT and CDR2 SNEGSKA (reference sequence). CDR3 nucleotide sequence: TGCAGTGCTAGAGCCGCCGGGGGCGTTAACTATGGCTACACCTTC. This encodes CSARAAGGVNYGYTF.

The chain employs TRBV13 and TRBJ2-4, with D possibly being TRBD2 (7 bases). The V end lost 5 bases, the J end lost 1 base, and 9 bases lay between the germline ends. This CDR3 is built from 14 residues. Per germline, CDR1 PRHDT and CDR2 FYEKMQ (reference sequence). The CDR3 coding sequence is TGTGCCAGCAGCCGGGGGGCGGCCAAAAACATTCAGTACTTC. It encodes CASSRGAAKNIQYF.

The rearrangement uses TRBV15 and TRBJ2-2; TRBD1 might be the D (5 bases). CDR1 is LNHNV and CDR2 is YYDKDF in the germline V gene (reference sequence). This CDR3 contains 18 residues. Trimming stripped 5 bases from V and 2 bases from J, with 21 bases between. CDR3 protein: CATSGASVGSLNTGELFF. The CDR3 DNA reads TGTGCCACCAGCGGGGCTTCGGTGGGCTCCCTAAACACCGGGGAGCTGTTTTTT.

This clonotype was picked up a small number of times. This chain uses TRBV2 with TRBJ2-5; D call uncertain. This CDR3 is built from 10 residues. V lost 5 bases and J 4 bases, leaving 2 bases between the germline ends. In germline, CDR1 is SNHLY, CDR2 FYNNEI. CDR3 loop: CASSRETQYF. The DNA for the CDR3 is TGTGCCAGCAGTCGAGAGACCCAGTACTTC.

J is TRBJ2-5 and V is TRBV11-2; 9 positions agree with TRBD2. The V gene's germline CDR1 is SGHAT and CDR2 FQNNGV. CDR3 length: 17 amino acids. With 7 bases clipped from V and 4 bases from J, the junction kept 16 bases outside the gene matches. The DNA for the CDR3 is TGTGCCAGCACCCCTAGCGGGATCCAATGGCTCGGAGAGACCCAGTACTTC. Translation gives CASTPSGIQWLGETQYF.

CDR3 protein: CASSVGPVNTEAFF. CDR3 bases: TGTGCCAGCAGCGTAGGCCCGGTGAACACTGAAGCTTTCTTT. The V gene is TRBV9, the J gene TRBJ1-1; no clear D. The V gene lost 0 bases and the J gene lost 0 bases, with 6 bases spanning the gap. This CDR3 comprises 14 residues. The germline gives CDR1 SGDLS, CDR2 YYNGEE. The full variable domain, rest sourced from reference TRBV9 and TRBJ1-1, is DSGVTQTPKHLITATGQRVTLRCSPRSGDLSVYWYQQSLDQGLQFLIQYYNGEERAKGNILERFSAQQFPDLHSELNLSSLELGDSALYFCASSVGPVNTEAFFGQGTRLTVV.

The J gene is TRBJ2-7, the V gene TRBV10-3; no clear D. Looked up from germline, CDR1 is ENHRY and CDR2 is SYGVKD. This CDR3 has 11 amino acids. V dropped 8 bases and J dropped 1 base, with 6 bases sitting between them. For the CDR3, the DNA is TGTGCCATCGGGCAGTCCTACGAGCAGTACTTC. Its translation: CAIGQSYEQYF.

This chain links TRBV12-3 or TRBV12-4 with TRBJ1-4, with 7 bases identical to TRBD1. This CDR3 is built from 14 residues. The V gene end was trimmed by 4 bases and the J gene end by 8 bases; junction bases not matched to a gene: 7. The chain's CDR3 is CASSWSQGVEKLFF. DNA of the CDR3: TGTGCCAGCAGTTGGTCCCAGGGGGTCGAAAAACTGTTTTTT.

This chain uses TRBV5-1 with TRBJ2-6; D is ambiguous. CDR3 size: 15 residues. V was clipped by 0 bases and J by 2 bases, with 6 bases between them. The germline CDR1 and CDR2 sequences are SGHRS and YFSETQ. This chain's CDR3 is CASSLVVTGANVLTF. In DNA form, the CDR3 reads TGCGCCAGCAGCTTGGTTGTCACTGGGGCCAACGTCCTGACTTTC. The complete variable domain, with remaining parts taken from reference TRBV5-1 and TRBJ2-6, reads KAGVTQTPRYLIKTRGQQVTLSCSPISGHRSVSWYQQTPGQGLQFLFEYFSETQRNKGNFPGRFSGRQFSNSRSEMNVSTLELGDSALYLCASSLVVTGANVLTFGAGSRLTVL.

This clonotype was seen just once. V usage is TRBV29-1 and J usage is TRBJ2-1, with 8 positions matching TRBD1. CDR1 and CDR2 from the germline V gene are SQVTM and ANQGSEA. The CDR3 runs 13 residues. In DNA form, the CDR3 reads TGCAGTGGAGACAGGGGCGTGGGCAATGAGCAGTTCTTC. Residues: CSGDRGVGNEQFF.

The chain joins TRBV30 to TRBJ1-1; D unclear. The CDR3 contains 13 residues. Deletions cut 8 bases from V and 1 base from J, with 14 bases between. In germline, CDR1 is GTSNPN, CDR2 SVGIG (reference sequence). The CDR3, as DNA: TGTGCCGGGCTCAGACAAGCGAACACTGAAGCTTTCTTT. Its protein product is CAGLRQANTEAFF.

V usage is TRBV24-1 and J usage is TRBJ2-1; perhaps D is TRBD1 or TRBD2 (5 bases each). Per germline, CDR1 KGHDR and CDR2 SFDVKD. V was trimmed by 5 bases and J by 9 bases, leaving 10 bases between them. The CDR3 runs 12 residues. The CDR3 DNA reads as TGTGCCACCAGTGGGGGACGAGGTGAGCAGTTCTTC. This translates into CATSGGRGEQFF.

The rearrangement links TRBV20-1 to TRBJ2-5, with D tentatively TRBD2 (6 bases). The germline gives CDR1 DFQATT, CDR2 SNEGSKA (reference sequence). CDR3 length equals 14 residues. V lost 6 bases, J lost 2 bases, and 16 bases lay in between. CDR3 bases: TGCAGTGCCCCCCCCGGGGGACTGCAAGAGACCCAGTACTTC. Translated, it gives CSAPPGGLQETQYF.

In its sample, this clonotype was seen once. V gene TRBV3-1 combines with J gene TRBJ1-1; no clear D. Germline-derived CDR1 and CDR2 are LGHDT and YNNKEL (reference sequence). The CDR3 is 14 residues long. V dropped 2 bases and J dropped 2 bases, with 9 bases sitting between them. This CDR3 is CASSQNSVNTEAFF. In DNA form, the CDR3 reads TGTGCCAGCAGCCAAAATTCTGTCAACACTGAAGCTTTCTTT. Full variable domain (remainder filled in from reference TRBV3-1 and TRBJ1-1): DTAVSQTPKYLVTQMGNDKSIKCEQNLGHDTMYWYKQDSKKFLKIMFSYNNKELIINETVPNRFSPKSPDKAHLNLHINSLELGDSAVYFCASSQNSVNTEAFFGQGTRLTVV.

The V call is TRBV29-1, the J call TRBJ2-1; D is possibly TRBD2 (6 bases). CDR1 and CDR2 (germline): SQVTM, ANQGSEA. With 7 bases removed from V and 7 bases from J, the gap between germline ends came to 17 bases. The CDR3 spans 13 residues. CDR3 amino acids: CSESSGGRNEQFF. The CDR3 nucleotides are TGCAGCGAATCTAGTGGAGGGAGGAATGAGCAGTTCTTC.

The J gene is TRBJ2-1, the V gene TRBV5-1; 9 bases fit TRBD2. Germline V gene data show CDR1 as SGHRS and CDR2 as YFSETQ. V was pared by 1 base and J by 10 bases, with 15 bases of the junction left unmatched. The CDR3 has 17 residues. CDR3 nucleotides: TGCGCCAGCAGCTTGTCTCTCGCGGGGGGGCCTAAGGGCGAGCAGTTCTTC. It codes for CASSLSLAGGPKGEQFF.

The chain has TRBV29-1 and TRBJ1-1, with TRBD1 as a possible D gene (6 bases). Deletions cut 6 bases from V and 5 bases from J, with 13 bases between. The CDR3 sequence is 12 residues long. Germline V gene data show CDR1 as SQVTM and CDR2 as ANQGSEA. The CDR3 spells CSVWGARTEAFF. The CDR3 nucleotides are TGCAGCGTCTGGGGGGCACGGACTGAAGCTTTCTTT.

The chain recombines TRBV15 with TRBJ2-5; D unresolved. CDR3 length equals 15 residues. Looked up from germline, CDR1 is LNHNV and CDR2 is YYDKDF (reference sequence). The V gene lost 0 bases and the J gene lost 2 bases, with 10 bases spanning the gap. In DNA form, the CDR3 reads TGTGCCACCAGCAGAGAGATCGGCCGGCAAGAGACCCAGTACTTC. Encoded protein: CATSREIGRQETQYF.

The J gene is TRBJ2-1, the V gene TRBV3-1, with unresolved D. Germline assignment: CDR1 LGHDT and CDR2 YNNKEL (reference sequence). This CDR3 is 12 amino acids long. V was pared by 4 bases and J by 9 bases, with 10 bases between. As DNA, the CDR3 is TGTGCCAGCAGCCGTCAGGTCACTGAGCAGTTCTTC. Translation gives CASSRQVTEQFF.

The J gene is TRBJ2-5, the V gene TRBV20-1, with 7 bases fitting TRBD1. Germline lookup yields CDR1 DFQATT and CDR2 SNEGSKA (reference sequence). V was clipped by 6 bases and J by 9 bases; unmatched bases: 13. This CDR3 has 13 residues. The CDR3 nucleotides are TGCAGTGCCTCCGGGACAGCATTGGGGGCCCAGTACTTC. Translating it yields CSASGTALGAQYF.

This sequence joins TRBV27 and TRBJ2-7; 10 bases are shared with TRBD2. CDR1 is MNHEY, CDR2 SMNVEV, per germline (reference sequence). V gave up 4 bases and J gave up 8 bases; unmatched junction bases: 5. This CDR3 has 13 residues. The CDR3 DNA reads TGTGCCAGCAGTTCGACTAGCGGGCGTAAGCAGTACTTC. Amino acids: CASSSTSGRKQYF.

V is TRBV9 and J is TRBJ2-7; 7 bases are shared with TRBD1. CDR1 is SGDLS and CDR2 is YYNGEE in the germline V gene. This CDR3 contains 16 residues. V lost 2 bases to trimming and J lost 3 bases; unmatched junction nucleotides: 11. Here the CDR3 reads CASSVTATGVFYEQYF. The DNA for the CDR3 is TGTGCCAGCAGCGTGACAGCCACAGGGGTGTTCTACGAGCAGTACTTC.

This rearrangement joins TRBV15 to TRBJ1-4, with a possible D match to TRBD1 (6 bases). The CDR3 has 17 residues. Germline loops: CDR1 LNHNV, CDR2 YYDKDF (reference sequence). Trimming stripped 2 bases from V and 8 bases from J, with 21 bases between. CDR3 loop: CATSRPTGRPPEEKLFF. CDR3 bases: TGTGCCACCAGCAGACCTACAGGGAGACCCCCCGAGGAAAAACTGTTTTTT.

The genes are TRBV20-1 and TRBJ1-1; D gene ambiguous. The V and J ends lost 0 bases and 1 base respectively, with 12 bases between them. Germline V gene sequence: CDR1 DFQATT, CDR2 SNEGSKA (reference sequence). The CDR3 totals 15 residues. CDR3 sequence reads: CSARDPRTANTEAFF. As DNA, the CDR3 is TGCAGTGCTAGAGATCCCAGGACGGCGAACACTGAAGCTTTCTTT.

This clonotype occurred once. The J gene is TRBJ2-5, the V gene TRBV30; a weak D match, TRBD2 (6 bases). The V gene's germline CDR1 is GTSNPN and CDR2 SVGIG (reference sequence). The CDR3 totals 16 residues. Trimming cost V 5 bases and J 0 bases, with 19 bases left between them. The DNA for the CDR3 is TGTGCCTGGGGGGGAGGAGGTTTCGGGTACCAAGAGACCCAGTACTTC. It codes for CAWGGGGFGYQETQYF. The entire variable domain, with the rest obtained from reference TRBV30 and TRBJ2-5, is as follows: SQTIHQWPATLVQPVGSPLSLECTVEGTSNPNLYWYRQAAGRGLQLLFYSVGIGQISSEVPQNLSASRPQDRQFILSSKKLLLSDSGFYLCAWGGGGFGYQETQYFGPGTRLLVL.

The chain is built from TRBV3-1 and TRBJ2-5; no firm D call. Germline V CDR1 and CDR2: LGHDT, YNNKEL (reference sequence). V dropped 4 bases and J dropped 1 base, with 7 bases sitting between them. The CDR3 has 13 amino acids. Here the CDR3 reads CASSPNTQETQYF. CDR3 in DNA: TGTGCCAGCAGCCCCAACACCCAAGAGACCCAGTACTTC.

This clonotype appeared a single time. The V gene is TRBV7-3, the J gene TRBJ2-7; the D is unclear. The CDR3 is made up of 16 amino acids. Trimming stripped 1 base from V and 2 bases from J, with 15 bases between. From germline, CDR1 is SGHTA and CDR2 FQGTGA. Written as DNA, the CDR3 is TGTGCCAGCAGCTTAAATGGACCGGACCGGACCTACGAGCAGTACTTC. The encoded protein is CASSLNGPDRTYEQYF.

The chain links TRBV3-1 to TRBJ2-3; D possibly corresponds to TRBD2 (5 bases). The V gene lost 0 bases and the J gene lost 4 bases, with 14 bases spanning the gap. This CDR3 spans 16 amino acids. Germline assignment: CDR1 LGHDT and CDR2 YNNKEL (reference sequence). The CDR3: CASSQDVLVGADTQYF. The CDR3 bases are TGTGCCAGCAGCCAAGATGTACTAGTCGGGGCAGATACGCAGTATTTT.